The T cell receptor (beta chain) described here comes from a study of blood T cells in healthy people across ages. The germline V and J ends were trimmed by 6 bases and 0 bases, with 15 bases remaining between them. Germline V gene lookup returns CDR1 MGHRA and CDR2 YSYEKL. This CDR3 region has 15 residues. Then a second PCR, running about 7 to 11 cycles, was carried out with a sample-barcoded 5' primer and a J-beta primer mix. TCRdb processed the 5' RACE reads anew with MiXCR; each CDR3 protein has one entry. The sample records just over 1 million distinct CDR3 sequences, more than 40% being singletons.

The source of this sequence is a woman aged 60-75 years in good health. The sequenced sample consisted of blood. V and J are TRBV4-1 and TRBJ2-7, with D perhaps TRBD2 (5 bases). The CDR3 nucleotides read TGCGCCAGCAGTTCAAGACTGGGGAGCTCCTACGAGCAGTACTTC. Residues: CASSSRLGSSYEQYF.